What follows are 23 T cell receptor beta chains derived from one specimen sequenced in a study of T cells in Graves' hyperthyroidism and ophthalmopathy (dated by TCRdb to the late 2010s). Library preparation employed multiplex PCR. Sequencing used an Illumina HiSeq 2000. The TCR beta CDR3 regions were amplified from RNA transcripts. The TCR CDR3 was subjected to a first round of RT-PCR using the HTBI primer set and the Qiagen OneStep RT-PCR kit. TCRdb's own reprocessing of the public reads used fastp at Q25 and MiXCR and kept productive beta chains. Each record represents a unique CDR3 protein, reported with the most common genes and DNA among its rows. The sample yields over 300,000 distinct CDR3 sequences; around 15% were counted once. In total, the top ten clones hold 30% to 35% of the sample. Input material: blood. The origin of the receptors is a woman in her thirties or forties with Graves' ophthalmopathy.

This clonotype has ten or more counts. The genes are TRBV2 and TRBJ1-2; D is ambiguous. The CDR3 spans 14 residues. V was clipped by 7 bases and J by 4 bases, with 16 bases between them. Germline V gene data show CDR1 as SNHLY and CDR2 as FYNNEI. For the CDR3, the DNA is TGTGCCAGCATACCCCTGGCCCAGACCTATGGCTACACCTTC. This gives the protein CASIPLAQTYGYTF. Combining the CDR3 with reference TRBV2 and TRBJ1-2 gives the whole variable domain EPEVTQTPSHQVTQMGQEVILRCVPISNHLYFYWYRQILGQKVEFLVSFYNNEISEKSEIFDDQFSVERPDGSNFTLKIRSTKLEDSAMYFCASIPLAQTYGYTFGSGTRLTVV.

This clonotype occurred many times. The CDR3 DNA reads as TGTGCCAGCACCACCCCCGCGAGCAATTCACCCCTCCACTTT. Protein: CASTTPASNSPLHF. The chain links TRBV12-3 or TRBV12-4 to TRBJ1-6; no clear D gene. The CDR3 is 14 amino acids. V dropped 7 bases and J dropped 7 bases, with 14 bases sitting between them.

Many counts were recorded for this clonotype. This chain links TRBV28 with TRBJ2-7; D is possibly TRBD1 (6 bases). The CDR3 runs 13 residues. Deletions cut 5 bases from V and 3 bases from J, with 11 bases between. Looked up from germline, CDR1 is MDHEN and CDR2 is SYDVKM. The CDR3 coding sequence is TGTGCCAGCAGTCTGGGACATTTCTACGAGCAGTACTTC. Protein product: CASSLGHFYEQYF.

This rearrangement joins TRBV20-1 to TRBJ1-6, with 9 bases matching TRBD1. The CDR3 is 19 residues long. Per germline, CDR1 DFQATT and CDR2 SNEGSKA (reference sequence). The ends lost 5 bases at V and 7 bases at J; junction bases unmatched: 21. This chain's CDR3 is CSALGEPGQGLRGNSPLHF. CDR3 DNA sequence: TGCAGTGCTCTGGGGGAACCGGGACAGGGCCTCCGTGGGAATTCACCCCTCCACTTT.

V and J are TRBV4-1 and TRBJ2-5; the match to TRBD2 covers 9 bases. CDR3 size: 18 residues. Germline trimming cut 5 bases from V and 2 bases from J; bases unmatched to any gene: 15. Looked up from germline, CDR1 is MGHRA and CDR2 is YSYEKL. CDR3 in amino acids: CASSFPRQPSGEQETQYF. CDR3 nucleotides: TGCGCCAGCAGCTTTCCCAGGCAGCCTAGCGGGGAGCAAGAGACCCAGTACTTC.

To note about this clonotype: A much larger clone lies a single base off, so this may be a read error. The chain uses TRBV29-1 and TRBJ2-7, with D perhaps given as TRBD1 or TRBD2 (5 bases each). Per germline, CDR1 SQVTM and CDR2 ANQGSEA. The CDR3 contains 14 residues. The V gene lost 6 bases and the J gene lost 3 bases, with 18 bases spanning the gap. In DNA, the CDR3 is TGCAGCGTACGCGAAACGGGACGGAACTACGAGCAGTACTTC. Its protein product is CSVRETGRNYEQYF.

On this clonotype itself: A much bigger clone sits one base away, suggesting this may be a read error. The chain links TRBV25-1 to TRBJ2-3; maybe TRBD2 (5 bases). This CDR3 is built from 13 residues. Germline CDR1 reads MGHDK; CDR2 reads SYGVNS. Written as DNA, the CDR3 is TGTGCCAGCAGTGACCCTAACCGGGATACGCGGTATTTT. Translating it yields CASSDPNRDTRYF.

This clonotype was found a few times. J is TRBJ2-5 and V is TRBV7-6, with D uncertain. Germline-derived CDR1 and CDR2 are SGHVS and FNYEAQ. V dropped 5 bases and J dropped 4 bases, with 11 bases sitting between them. The CDR3 covers 13 residues. CDR3 sequence (DNA): TGTGCCAGCAGCCCCCCTTGGACAGAGACCCAGTACTTC. Protein: CASSPPWTETQYF.

This clonotype has at least ten counts. V gene TRBV6-5 combines with J gene TRBJ1-4; D remains unclear. The germline V and J ends were trimmed by 0 bases and 7 bases, with 12 bases remaining between them. Germline loops: CDR1 MNHEY, CDR2 SVGAGI. The CDR3 runs 15 residues. The CDR3 nucleotides are TGTGCCAGCAGTTACTCGGTTCTTAGGAGTGAAAAACTGTTTTTT. As protein: CASSYSVLRSEKLFF.

A remark on this clonotype: This sequence may be a read error, since a much larger clone differs from it by one base. V gene TRBV2 combines with J gene TRBJ2-1; 8 bases match TRBD2. This CDR3 spans 14 amino acids. The germline gives CDR1 SNHLY, CDR2 FYNNEI. CDR3 region: CASTKASGYNAQFF. DNA for the CDR3: TGTGCCAGCACTAAAGCTAGCGGGTACAATGCGCAGTTCTTC.

This chain links TRBV11-3 with TRBJ1-2; D possibly corresponds to TRBD1 (5 bases). The CDR3 is made up of 13 amino acids. The germline V and J ends were trimmed by 5 bases and 6 bases, with 13 bases remaining between them. The germline V gene has CDR1 SGHNT and CDR2 YENEEA. CDR3 nucleotides: TGTGCCAGCAGCCAAGCTTCGACAGATGGCTACACCTTC. It specifies CASSQASTDGYTF. Looking up the rest from reference TRBV11-3 and TRBJ1-2 gives the full variable domain: EAGVVQSPRYKIIEKKQPVAFWCNPISGHNTLYWYLQNLGQGPELLIRYENEEAVDDSQLPKDRFSAERLKGVDSTLKIQPAELGDSAVYLCASSQASTDGYTFGSGTRLTVV.

The table lists this clonotype with a few counts. CDR3 in DNA: TGCAGTGCTAGAGATCGGAGACAGCCGAACACCGGGGAGCTGTTTTTT. Its protein product is CSARDRRQPNTGELFF. The chain uses TRBV20-1 and TRBJ2-2; D possibly corresponds to TRBD1 (5 bases). The CDR3 contains 16 residues. Trimming took 0 bases from V and 0 from J, leaving 11 bases between them. Per the germline V gene, CDR1 is DFQATT and CDR2 is SNEGSKA (reference sequence).

There are a few counts of this clonotype. The chain combines TRBV29-1 with TRBJ2-5; D remains unclear. CDR1 is SQVTM, CDR2 ANQGSEA, per germline. Between the trimmed V and J ends, which lost 1 base and 5 bases, there was a span of 14 bases. The CDR3 has 14 amino acids. CDR3 region: CSVEVTALGETQYF. The CDR3 coding sequence is TGCAGCGTTGAAGTTACGGCCCTCGGGGAGACCCAGTACTTC.

This clonotype was found many times. V and J are TRBV29-1 and TRBJ1-1, with 7 bases fitting TRBD1. CDR1 is SQVTM, CDR2 ANQGSEA, per germline. CDR3 length: 12 residues. Trimming removed 8 bases from V and 5 bases from J; junction bases left unmatched: 8. In DNA form, the CDR3 reads TGCAGCACGCTACAGGGGAGGACTGAAGCTTTCTTT. It codes for CSTLQGRTEAFF.

V is TRBV20-1 and J is TRBJ2-5; 7 nucleotides line up with TRBD1. The ends lost 6 bases at V and 2 bases at J; junction bases unmatched: 9. CDR3 length equals 14 residues. Germline values: CDR1 DFQATT, CDR2 SNEGSKA (reference sequence). The CDR3 DNA reads as TGCAGTGCGGCATTTGTGGGACAGCAAGAGACCCAGTACTTC. This codes for CSAAFVGQQETQYF.

This clonotype was seen many times. This chain uses TRBV20-1 with TRBJ2-2; 9 bases map to TRBD2. Germline V CDR1 and CDR2: DFQATT, SNEGSKA (reference sequence). The CDR3 covers 15 residues. Germline trimming cut 2 bases from V and 4 bases from J; bases unmatched to any gene: 5. The chain's CDR3 is CSARRMREGTGELFF. In nucleotides, the CDR3 is TGCAGTGCTAGAAGAATGCGGGAGGGCACCGGGGAGCTGTTTTTT.

V gene TRBV6-5 combines with J gene TRBJ2-2; D remains unclear. V shed 0 bases and J shed 2 bases, with 4 bases lying between them. The germline gives CDR1 MNHEY, CDR2 SVGAGI. The CDR3 has 14 residues. The CDR3 coding sequence is TGTGCCAGCAGTTACTCTCTAAACACCGGGGAGCTGTTTTTT. This encodes CASSYSLNTGELFF.

This clonotype was observed a few times. The V gene is TRBV5-5, the J gene TRBJ2-2; D possibly uses TRBD1 or TRBD2 (5 bases each). This CDR3 has 16 amino acids. V was pared by 0 bases and J by 4 bases, with 13 bases between. CDR1 SGHKS and CDR2 YYEKEE come from the germline V gene (reference sequence). This chain's CDR3 is CASSLANFGGTGELFF. The CDR3 DNA reads TGTGCCAGCAGCTTGGCCAACTTTGGGGGCACCGGGGAGCTGTTTTTT.

The genes are TRBV5-1 and TRBJ2-2; unclear D gene. Trimming removed 5 bases from V and 1 base from J, with 12 bases in between. CDR3 length: 15 amino acids. Looked up from germline, CDR1 is SGHRS and CDR2 is YFSETQ. The CDR3 DNA sequence: TGCGCCAGCAGTTGGAAGACGGGGAACACCGGGGAGCTGTTTTTT. It encodes CASSWKTGNTGELFF.

This clonotype has ten or more counts. This chain links TRBV24-1 with TRBJ1-1, with D maybe TRBD1 (6 bases). The length of the CDR3 is 15 residues. CDR1 KGHDR and CDR2 SFDVKD come from the germline V gene. The V end lost 7 bases, the J end lost 2 bases, and 16 bases lay between the germline ends. In DNA, the CDR3 is TGTGCCACCAGGCCTGGGACAACCCTTAACACTGAAGCTTTCTTT. As protein: CATRPGTTLNTEAFF.

V is TRBV29-1 and J is TRBJ2-7; the match to TRBD2 covers 8 bases. Trimming at V came to 2 bases and at J to 4 bases, leaving 10 bases not matched to a gene. Germline V gene sequence: CDR1 SQVTM, CDR2 ANQGSEA. The CDR3 extends over 15 amino acids. The CDR3 DNA is TGCAGCGTTGAACCTCATAGCGGGGAGGGTTACGAGCAGTACTTC. Translated: CSVEPHSGEGYEQYF.

This clonotype has at least ten counts. This rearrangement joins TRBV11-2 to TRBJ2-3; no clear D. Trimming took off 6 bases at V and 8 bases at J, with 15 bases between the two ends. The CDR3 is 13 amino acids. Per the germline V gene, CDR1 is SGHAT and CDR2 is FQNNGV. CDR3 in amino acids: CASSSTPSATQYF. CDR3 nucleotide sequence: TGTGCCAGCAGTTCTACCCCCTCGGCTACGCAGTATTTT.

By proportion, this clonotype is large. V usage is TRBV7-9 and J usage is TRBJ2-3, with D perhaps TRBD1 (5 bases). Deletions cut 0 bases from V and 4 bases from J, with 5 bases between. The CDR3 loop spans 13 amino acids. From germline, CDR1 is SEHNR and CDR2 FQNEAQ (reference sequence). CDR3 in amino acids: CASSLARADTQYF. The CDR3 nucleotides read TGTGCCAGCAGCTTAGCCAGGGCAGATACGCAGTATTTT.